A selection of T cell receptor beta chains follows, all from one sample in a study of cytomegalovirus exposure and HLA in healthy donors. The repertoire was sequenced with immunoSEQ multiplex PCR; TCRdb's copy has only in-frame clones and lacks some. Among roughly 130,000 clones listed, more than 60% were seen once. The specimen sequenced was PBMCs. The receptor source for this set is a woman aged 40 to 49 in good health and CMV-seropositive. Both conserved end residues are part of each CDR3. The D gene is left open where the match is weak. Not all rows give a size; the values are once, few, many and, for expanded clones, a class.

cdr3_nt: TGTGCCAGTAGTATCCTATCCGGCAGAACCCAAGCGGGCAGCAATCAGCCCCAGCATTTT
cdr3_aa: CASSILSGRTQAGSNQPQHF
v_call: TRBV19
j_call: TRBJ1-5
clone_size: .
cdr3_length: 20
d_call: .

cdr3_nt: TGTGCCAGCAGCCTCTCACAGGGGGAGGATGGCTACACCTTC
cdr3_aa: CASSLSQGEDGYTF
v_call: TRBV5-4
j_call: TRBJ1-2
clone_size: .
cdr3_length: 14
d_call: TRBD1

cdr3_nt: TGCGCCAGCAGCTTAGGGCCCGGGGAGGAAAAACTGTTTTTT
cdr3_aa: CASSLGPGEEKLFF
v_call: TRBV5-1
j_call: TRBJ1-4
clone_size: few
cdr3_length: 14
d_call: .

cdr3_nt: TGCGCCAGCAGGGACAGGGCCCACCCTGGAAACACCATATATTTT
cdr3_aa: CASRDRAHPGNTIYF
v_call: TRBV10-1
j_call: TRBJ1-3
clone_size: few
cdr3_length: 15
d_call: TRBD1

cdr3_nt: TGTGCCAGCAGCGTGACCGCAGGGGGAAAACTGTTTTTT
cdr3_aa: CASSVTAGGKLFF
v_call: TRBV7-9
j_call: TRBJ1-4
clone_size: once
cdr3_length: 13
d_call: TRBD1

cdr3_nt: TGTGCCAGCAGCTCGCCGGGACAAACCAAAAACATTCAGTACTTC
cdr3_aa: CASSSPGQTKNIQYF
v_call: TRBV7-2
j_call: TRBJ2-4
clone_size: .
cdr3_length: 15
d_call: .

cdr3_nt: TGTGCCAGCAGCGTACGGGACTCCATTTTTAGCACAGATACGCAGTATTTT
cdr3_aa: CASSVRDSIFSTDTQYF
v_call: TRBV9
j_call: TRBJ2-3
clone_size: .
cdr3_length: 17
d_call: .

cdr3_nt: TGTGCCAGCAGCCTTCGGACAGGGCGAGAGACCCAGTACTTC
cdr3_aa: CASSLRTGRETQYF
v_call: TRBV5-4
j_call: TRBJ2-5
clone_size: .
cdr3_length: 14
d_call: TRBD1

cdr3_nt: TGTGCCAGTAGTATAGGGGGGGGGACCCAGTACTTC
cdr3_aa: CASSIGGGTQYF
v_call: TRBV19
j_call: TRBJ2-5
clone_size: once
cdr3_length: 12
d_call: TRBD2

cdr3_nt: TGTGCCAGCAGTCGAGCGGAGAGGACTGAAGCTTTCTTT
cdr3_aa: CASSRAERTEAFF
v_call: TRBV6-5
j_call: TRBJ1-1
clone_size: .
cdr3_length: 13
d_call: .

cdr3_nt: TGTGCCAGCAGCTTGGGGGCGATTGTCAAAAACATTCAGTACTTC
cdr3_aa: CASSLGAIVKNIQYF
v_call: TRBV5-6
j_call: TRBJ2-4
clone_size: .
cdr3_length: 15
d_call: .

cdr3_nt: TGCGCCAGCAGCCAAGCGACTAGCGGGGGCCTAGGCTACAATGAGCAGTTCTTC
cdr3_aa: CASSQATSGGLGYNEQFF
v_call: TRBV4-3
j_call: TRBJ2-1
clone_size: .
cdr3_length: 18
d_call: TRBD2

cdr3_nt: TGTGCCACGAGCTTGGGGACAGTTTCTAATGAAAAACTGTTTTTT
cdr3_aa: CATSLGTVSNEKLFF
v_call: TRBV25-1
j_call: TRBJ1-4
clone_size: few
cdr3_length: 15
d_call: TRBD1

cdr3_nt: TGTGCCAGCGATGCGTCGAGCTCCTATAATTCACCCCTCCACTTT
cdr3_aa: CASDASSSYNSPLHF
v_call: TRBV6-1
j_call: TRBJ1-6
clone_size: once
cdr3_length: 15
d_call: .

cdr3_nt: TGTGCCAGTTCTACACAGGGGTTCCTCGATTCACCCCTCCACTTT
cdr3_aa: CASSTQGFLDSPLHF
v_call: TRBV2
j_call: TRBJ1-6
clone_size: few
cdr3_length: 15
d_call: TRBD1

cdr3_nt: TGTGCCAGCAGCTTAGCCGGGCAGGGCGAGCAGTACTTC
cdr3_aa: CASSLAGQGEQYF
v_call: TRBV7-2
j_call: TRBJ2-7
clone_size: .
cdr3_length: 13
d_call: .

cdr3_nt: TGTGCCAGCAGGCCGGGGGGGAGCTCCTACGAGCAGTACTTC
cdr3_aa: CASRPGGSSYEQYF
v_call: TRBV28
j_call: TRBJ2-7
clone_size: .
cdr3_length: 14
d_call: TRBD2

cdr3_nt: TGTGCCAGCTCGCCCTACACCGGACAGGGGGCGCCGGGTTATGGCTACACCTTC
cdr3_aa: CASSPYTGQGAPGYGYTF
v_call: TRBV18
j_call: TRBJ1-2
clone_size: few
cdr3_length: 18
d_call: TRBD1

cdr3_nt: TGTGCCAGCAGCAGGAGGCGGGGGGCATACCACGGGGAGCTGTTTTTT
cdr3_aa: CASSRRRGAYHGELFF
v_call: TRBV28
j_call: TRBJ2-2
clone_size: .
cdr3_length: 16
d_call: TRBD2

cdr3_nt: TGTGCCAGCAGTTTACGTTCACGGGACTACGAGCAGTACTTC
cdr3_aa: CASSLRSRDYEQYF
v_call: TRBV27
j_call: TRBJ2-7
clone_size: .
cdr3_length: 14
d_call: .

cdr3_nt: TGTGCCTGGACCGGTAACAGGGGAAGGATTTCACCCCTCCACTTT
cdr3_aa: CAWTGNRGRISPLHF
v_call: TRBV30
j_call: TRBJ1-6
clone_size: .
cdr3_length: 15
d_call: TRBD1

cdr3_nt: TGTGCCAGCAGCTTGGGGGGGGGATCACGGGAGACCCAGTACTTC
cdr3_aa: CASSLGGGSRETQYF
v_call: TRBV5-4
j_call: TRBJ2-5
clone_size: .
cdr3_length: 15
d_call: TRBD2

cdr3_nt: TGTGCCAGCAGCCAACGGACAGGGCTCTATGGCTACACCTTC
cdr3_aa: CASSQRTGLYGYTF
v_call: TRBV5-5
j_call: TRBJ1-2
clone_size: .
cdr3_length: 14
d_call: TRBD1

cdr3_nt: TGTGCCAGCAGCCCCCCGGGACTATTCCTTCCCGACTACAATGAGCAGTTCTTC
cdr3_aa: CASSPPGLFLPDYNEQFF
v_call: TRBV13
j_call: TRBJ2-1
clone_size: .
cdr3_length: 18
d_call: TRBD2

cdr3_nt: TGTGCCAGCAGCCTGACAGGGAAGGGGCCCCAAGAGACCCAGTACTTC
cdr3_aa: CASSLTGKGPQETQYF
v_call: TRBV28
j_call: TRBJ2-5
clone_size: .
cdr3_length: 16
d_call: TRBD1

cdr3_nt: TGTGCCAGCAGTGAAGGACGAGTTGCGGGGGGCCGGGAGACCCAGTACTTC
cdr3_aa: CASSEGRVAGGRETQYF
v_call: TRBV6-1
j_call: TRBJ2-5
clone_size: .
cdr3_length: 17
d_call: TRBD2

cdr3_nt: TGTGCCAGCAGCTTATTTCAGGGGAGCACTGAAGCTTTCTTT
cdr3_aa: CASSLFQGSTEAFF
v_call: TRBV7-9
j_call: TRBJ1-1
clone_size: once
cdr3_length: 14
d_call: .

cdr3_nt: TGTGCCAGCAGCTACAGGGTTGGGAGCTCCTATAATTCACCCCTCCACTTT
cdr3_aa: CASSYRVGSSYNSPLHF
v_call: TRBV7-9
j_call: TRBJ1-6
clone_size: .
cdr3_length: 17
d_call: .

cdr3_nt: TGTGCCAGCAGCGTAGGGTTGCCAAAGCCCAGCATAGGAGCAGATACGCAGTATTTT
cdr3_aa: CASSVGLPKPSIGADTQYF
v_call: TRBV9
j_call: TRBJ2-3
clone_size: once
cdr3_length: 19
d_call: .